The 8 T cell receptor beta chains below were found in one sample sequenced in a study of T cells in tuberculosis. TCRdb's table, derived via immunoSEQ multiplex PCR, lists solely in-frame clones and lacks some. The table records 20,000 to 25,000 clones, 97% of them present only once. Sequencing used PBMCs. These receptors originate from a donor aged 10 to 29 with latent tuberculosis or without tuberculosis infection.

The gene calls are TRBV13 and TRBJ2-3; the match to TRBD2 covers 10 bases. Trimming removed 4 bases from V and 3 bases from J; junction bases left unmatched: 13. The CDR3 runs to 18 residues. CDR1 PRHDT and CDR2 FYEKMQ come from the germline V gene (reference sequence). As DNA, the CDR3 is TGTGCCAGCAGCTCTACGGACAGGCTAGCGGGGGAAACAGATACGCAGTATTTT. It codes for CASSSTDRLAGETDTQYF.

The rearrangement joins TRBV4-1 to TRBJ2-3; TRBD1 aligns across 7 bases. CDR3 length equals 15 residues. CDR1 MGHRA and CDR2 YSYEKL come from the germline V gene. The ends lost 3 bases at V and 3 bases at J; junction bases unmatched: 6. The CDR3 is CASSHRQGLTDTQYF. The CDR3 DNA is TGCGCCAGCAGCCACAGACAGGGATTGACAGATACGCAGTATTTT.

This sequence joins TRBV4-2 and TRBJ2-1; 8 nucleotides align to TRBD2. J lost 4 bases, V lost 4 bases, and 6 bases had no gene match. Germline V gene lookup returns CDR1 LGHNA and CDR2 YNFKEQ. This CDR3 comprises 15 residues. The chain's CDR3 is CASSLMASGYNEQFF. The CDR3 DNA reads TGTGCCAGCAGCCTGATGGCTAGCGGGTACAATGAGCAGTTCTTC.

The rearrangement uses TRBV6-5 and TRBJ2-3; D possibly corresponds to TRBD2 (5 bases). This CDR3 is built from 11 residues. V dropped 5 bases and J dropped 6 bases, with 6 bases sitting between them. CDR1 is MNHEY, CDR2 SVGAGI, per germline. The CDR3 nucleotides read TGTGCCAGCAGTAGGAGGGATACGCAGTATTTT. Translated: CASSRRDTQYF.

This chain links TRBV20-1 with TRBJ2-5, with D uncertain. CDR1 is DFQATT, CDR2 SNEGSKA, per germline (reference sequence). The CDR3 covers 11 residues. The CDR3 DNA follows: TGCACTCCGACACGCCAAGAGACCCAGTACTTC. This codes for CTPTRQETQYF.

The rearrangement uses TRBV18 and TRBJ2-5; no clear D gene. Germline V gene lookup returns CDR1 KGHSH and CDR2 LQKENI. This CDR3 has 14 residues. Trimming stripped 0 bases from V and 2 bases from J, with 7 bases between. The CDR3 bases are TGTGCCAGCTCACCACCCAACAGTCAAGAGACCCAGTACTTC. Translating gives CASSPPNSQETQYF.

V gene TRBV9 combines with J gene TRBJ2-2; TRBD2 matches at 9 bases. The CDR3 has 15 residues. V was clipped by 4 bases and J by 7 bases; unmatched bases: 8. Germline V gene sequence: CDR1 SGDLS, CDR2 YYNGEE. CDR3 loop: CASSPHGREGGELFF. As DNA, the CDR3 is TGTGCCAGCAGCCCTCACGGGCGGGAGGGCGGGGAGCTGTTTTTT.

J is TRBJ2-2 and V is TRBV11-3, with no clear D. Germline values: CDR1 SGHNT, CDR2 YENEEA. V was cut by 3 bases and J by 8 bases, with 4 bases left in between. CDR3 size: 11 residues. The DNA of the CDR3 is TGTGCCAGCAGCTTCCTAGGGGAGCTGTTTTTT. It translates to CASSFLGELFF.